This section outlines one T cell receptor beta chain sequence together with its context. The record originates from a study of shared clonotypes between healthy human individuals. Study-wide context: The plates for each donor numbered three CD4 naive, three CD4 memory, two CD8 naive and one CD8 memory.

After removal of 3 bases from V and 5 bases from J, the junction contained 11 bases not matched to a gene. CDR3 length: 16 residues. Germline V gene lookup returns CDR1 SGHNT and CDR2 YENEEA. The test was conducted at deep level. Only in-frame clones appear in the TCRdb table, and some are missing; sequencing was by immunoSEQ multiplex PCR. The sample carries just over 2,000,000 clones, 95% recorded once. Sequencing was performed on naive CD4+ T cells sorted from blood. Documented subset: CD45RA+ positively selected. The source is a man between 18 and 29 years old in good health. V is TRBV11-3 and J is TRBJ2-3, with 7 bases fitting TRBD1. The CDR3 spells CASSLGERQGKDTQYF. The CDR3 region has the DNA TGTGCCAGCAGCTTGGGGGAAAGACAGGGTAAAGATACGCAGTATTTT.